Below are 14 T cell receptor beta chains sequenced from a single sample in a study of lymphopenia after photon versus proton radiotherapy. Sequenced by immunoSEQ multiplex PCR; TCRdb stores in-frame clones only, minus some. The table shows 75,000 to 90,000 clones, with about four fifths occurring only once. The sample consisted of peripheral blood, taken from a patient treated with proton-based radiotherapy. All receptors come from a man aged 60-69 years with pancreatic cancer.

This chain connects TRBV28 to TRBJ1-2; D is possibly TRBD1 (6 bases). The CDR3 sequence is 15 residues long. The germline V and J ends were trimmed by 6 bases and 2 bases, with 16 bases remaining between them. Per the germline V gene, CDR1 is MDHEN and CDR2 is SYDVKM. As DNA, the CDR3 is TGTGCCAGCAGCATACGAGGGGGGCGAAACTATGGCTACACCTTC. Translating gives CASSIRGGRNYGYTF.

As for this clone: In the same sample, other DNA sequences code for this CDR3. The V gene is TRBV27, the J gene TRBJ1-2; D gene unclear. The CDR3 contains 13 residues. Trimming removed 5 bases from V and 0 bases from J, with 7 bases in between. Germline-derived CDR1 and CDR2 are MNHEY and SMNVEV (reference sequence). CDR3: CASSTRANYGYTF. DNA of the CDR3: TGTGCCAGCAGTACCCGAGCTAACTATGGCTACACCTTC.

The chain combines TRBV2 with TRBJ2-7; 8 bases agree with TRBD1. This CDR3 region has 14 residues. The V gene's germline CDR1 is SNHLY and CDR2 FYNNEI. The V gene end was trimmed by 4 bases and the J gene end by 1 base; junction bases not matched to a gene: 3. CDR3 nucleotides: TGTGCCAGCAGTGCTCAGGGGGCGTCCTACGAGCAGTACTTC. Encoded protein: CASSAQGASYEQYF.

CDR3 protein: CASKGRTYEQYF. For the CDR3, the DNA is TGTGCCAGCAAAGGGAGAACGTACGAGCAGTACTTC. The chain combines TRBV28 with TRBJ2-7, with D maybe TRBD2 (5 bases). The CDR3 is made up of 12 amino acids. The V and J ends lost 7 bases and 4 bases respectively, with 11 bases between them. Per the germline V gene, CDR1 is MDHEN and CDR2 is SYDVKM.

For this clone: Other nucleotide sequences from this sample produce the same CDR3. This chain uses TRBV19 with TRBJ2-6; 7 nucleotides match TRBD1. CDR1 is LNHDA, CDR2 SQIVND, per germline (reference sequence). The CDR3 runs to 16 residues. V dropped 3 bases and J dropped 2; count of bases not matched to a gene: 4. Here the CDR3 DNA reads TGTGCCAGTAGTATCCCGCAGGGGGCTGGGGCCAACGTCCTGACTTTC. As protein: CASSIPQGAGANVLTF.

For the CDR3, the DNA is TGCAGCGCCCGAGACAGGGTTCGTACTGAAGCTTTCTTT. It codes for CSARDRVRTEAFF. The rearrangement joins TRBV29-1 to TRBJ1-1; 7 bases agree with TRBD1. V trimming: 7 bases; J trimming: 5 bases; junction bases outside the gene matches: 10. The CDR3 loop spans 13 amino acids. Germline CDR1 and CDR2: SQVTM and ANQGSEA. Full variable domain (remainder filled in from reference TRBV29-1 and TRBJ1-1): SAVISQKPSRDICQRGTSLTIQCQVDSQVTMMFWYRQQPGQSLTLIATANQGSEATYESGFVIDKFPISRPNLTFSTLTVSNMSPEDSSIYLCSARDRVRTEAFFGQGTRLTVV.

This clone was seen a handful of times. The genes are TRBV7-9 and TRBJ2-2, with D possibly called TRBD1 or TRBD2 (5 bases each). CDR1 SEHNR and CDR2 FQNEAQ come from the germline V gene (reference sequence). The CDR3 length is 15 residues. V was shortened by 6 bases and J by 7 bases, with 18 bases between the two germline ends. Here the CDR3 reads CASSSGLRGDGELFF. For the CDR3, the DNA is TGTGCCAGCAGTTCGGGGCTACGGGGAGACGGGGAGCTGTTTTTT.

The CDR3 coding sequence is TGCGCCAGCAGCCCGGCGGAGAACACCGGGGAGCTGTTTTTT. This translates into CASSPAENTGELFF. This chain joins TRBV4-1 and TRBJ2-2; D gene ambiguous. The germline V gene encodes CDR1 MGHRA and CDR2 YSYEKL. The CDR3 consists of 14 residues. V dropped 4 bases and J dropped 1 base, with 7 bases sitting between them.

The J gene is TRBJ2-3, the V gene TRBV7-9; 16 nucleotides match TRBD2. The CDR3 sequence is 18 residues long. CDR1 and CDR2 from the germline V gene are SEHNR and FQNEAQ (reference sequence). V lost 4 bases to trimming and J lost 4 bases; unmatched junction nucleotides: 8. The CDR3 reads CASSSFPGLAGGADTQYF. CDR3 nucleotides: TGTGCCAGCAGCTCCTTCCCGGGACTAGCGGGAGGGGCAGATACGCAGTATTTT.

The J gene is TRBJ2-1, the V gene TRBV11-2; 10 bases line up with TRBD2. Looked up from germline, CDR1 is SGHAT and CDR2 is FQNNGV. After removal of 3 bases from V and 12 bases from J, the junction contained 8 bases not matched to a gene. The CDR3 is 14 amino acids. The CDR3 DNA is TGTGCCAGCAGCTTTGGGCCTAGCGGGAGCGGGCAGTTCTTC. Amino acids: CASSFGPSGSGQFF. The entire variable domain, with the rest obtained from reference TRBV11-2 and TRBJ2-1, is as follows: EAGVAQSPRYKIIEKRQSVAFWCNPISGHATLYWYQQILGQGPKLLIQFQNNGVVDDSQLPKDRFSAERLKGVDSTLKIQPAKLEDSAVYLCASSFGPSGSGQFFGPGTRLTVL.

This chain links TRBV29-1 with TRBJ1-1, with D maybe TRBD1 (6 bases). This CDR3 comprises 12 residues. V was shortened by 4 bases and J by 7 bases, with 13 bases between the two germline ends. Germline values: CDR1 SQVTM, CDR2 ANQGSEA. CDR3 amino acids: CSVVGQGFEAFF. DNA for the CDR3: TGCAGCGTTGTAGGTCAGGGGTTTGAAGCTTTCTTT.

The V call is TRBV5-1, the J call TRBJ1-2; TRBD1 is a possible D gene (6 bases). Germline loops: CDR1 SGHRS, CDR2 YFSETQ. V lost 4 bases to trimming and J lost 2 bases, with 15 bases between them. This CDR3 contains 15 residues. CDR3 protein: CASSTLGQVNYGYTF. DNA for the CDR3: TGCGCCAGCAGCACCTTGGGACAAGTAAACTATGGCTACACCTTC.

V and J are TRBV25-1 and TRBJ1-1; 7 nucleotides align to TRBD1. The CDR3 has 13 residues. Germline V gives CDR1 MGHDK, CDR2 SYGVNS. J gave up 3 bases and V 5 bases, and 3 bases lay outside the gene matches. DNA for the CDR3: TGTGCCAGCAGTCGAGGGGGCTACACTGAAGCTTTCTTT. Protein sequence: CASSRGGYTEAFF.

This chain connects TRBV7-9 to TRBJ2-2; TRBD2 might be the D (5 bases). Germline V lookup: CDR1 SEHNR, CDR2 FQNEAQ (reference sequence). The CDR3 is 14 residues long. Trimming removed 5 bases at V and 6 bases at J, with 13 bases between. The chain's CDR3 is CASSPNRGSGELFF. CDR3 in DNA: TGTGCCAGCAGCCCCAATCGAGGGTCCGGGGAGCTGTTTTTT.